A single sample gave rise to the 28 T cell receptor beta chains below, sequenced in a study of PD-L1 blockade in urothelial cancer. Some clones are missing from TCRdb's copy, which holds only in-frame ones; the method was immunoSEQ multiplex PCR. This sample has more than 15,000 clones, with roughly 90% found just once. The input for sequencing was PBMCs, taken around atezolizumab (anti-PD-L1) treatment. The receptors were sampled from a man aged 50-59 years with urothelial cancer.

This chain links TRBV5-6 with TRBJ1-4; D might be TRBD1 (5 bases). V was cut by 0 bases and J by 5 bases, with 11 bases left in between. Germline values: CDR1 SGHDT, CDR2 YYEEEE. There are 15 residues in the CDR3. Here the CDR3 DNA reads TGTGCCAGCAGCTTGGCAGGGTTGGGGAATGAAAAACTGTTTTTT. Translated, it gives CASSLAGLGNEKLFF.

This clone was picked up one time. The rearrangement uses TRBV7-2 and TRBJ2-7, with TRBD2 matching over 10 bases. From germline, CDR1 is SGHTA and CDR2 FQGNSA. V lost 5 bases to trimming and J lost 2 bases; unmatched junction nucleotides: 6. The CDR3 runs 15 residues. The CDR3 here is CASSLTSGNAYEQYF. The CDR3 nucleotides read TGTGCCAGCAGCCTAACTAGCGGGAACGCCTACGAGCAGTACTTC.

This sequence joins TRBV7-2 and TRBJ1-3; 7 bases map to TRBD1. This CDR3 is 15 amino acids long. Trimming cost V 4 bases and J 3 bases; bases outside gene matches: 6. Germline assignment: CDR1 SGHTA and CDR2 FQGNSA. CDR3 coding DNA: TGTGCCAGCAGCTCGGGGACAGCCCGTGGAAACACCATATATTTT. This encodes CASSSGTARGNTIYF.

The genes are TRBV11-2 and TRBJ2-5; TRBD1 matches 9 bases. The germline V gene has CDR1 SGHAT and CDR2 FQNNGV. The CDR3 has 16 amino acids. With V trimmed by 0 bases and J by 2 bases, 4 bases remained unmatched. In DNA, the CDR3 is TGTGCCAGCAGCTTAGACAGGACAGGGGTACAAGAGACCCAGTACTTC. Its protein product is CASSLDRTGVQETQYF.

This chain links TRBV19 with TRBJ1-5; 8 nucleotides line up with TRBD1. After removal of 10 bases from V and 6 bases from J, the junction contained 11 bases not matched to a gene. The germline V gene has CDR1 LNHDA and CDR2 SQIVND (reference sequence). CDR3 size: 14 residues. CDR3 protein: CATRSEQGGQPQHF. CDR3 nucleotides: TGTGCCACCAGGTCTGAACAGGGGGGTCAGCCCCAGCATTTT.

This chain uses TRBV27 with TRBJ2-4, with 7 positions matching TRBD1. The germline V gene has CDR1 MNHEY and CDR2 SMNVEV (reference sequence). The length of the CDR3 is 17 residues. J was trimmed by 0 bases and V by 6 bases; bases with no gene match: 11. CDR3 DNA sequence: TGTGCCAGCAGACCCGTGACAGGGATACTAGCCAAAAACATTCAGTACTTC. Protein product: CASRPVTGILAKNIQYF.

V and J are TRBV28 and TRBJ2-7, with TRBD1 identical over 8 bases. CDR3 size: 15 residues. The trim removed 6 bases at V and 1 base at J, leaving 8 bases unmatched. CDR1 is MDHEN, CDR2 SYDVKM, per germline. CDR3 residues: CASRRTGGESYEQYF. CDR3 nucleotides: TGTGCCAGCAGACGAACAGGGGGTGAGTCCTACGAGCAGTACTTC.

The gene calls are TRBV7-9 and TRBJ2-7, with D perhaps matching TRBD2 (6 bases). CDR3 length: 15 amino acids. CDR1 SEHNR and CDR2 FQNEAQ come from the germline V gene (reference sequence). CDR3 DNA sequence: TGTGCGGGAGCAATGTGGCGGGACGCCTCCTACGAGCAGTACTTC. Residues: CAGAMWRDASYEQYF.

This rearrangement joins TRBV7-8 to TRBJ1-1; D possibly corresponds to TRBD1 (6 bases). Trimming took 5 bases from V and 7 from J, leaving 23 bases between them. CDR3 length equals 16 residues. Looked up from germline, CDR1 is SGHVS and CDR2 is FQNEAQ. The chain's CDR3 is CASSHKYRDAGGEAFF. In DNA, the CDR3 is TGTGCCAGCAGCCATAAATACAGGGATGCTGGCGGTGAAGCTTTCTTT.

A word on this clone: A junction boundary mismatches the germline segment, possibly from a read error. V gene TRBV7-2 combines with J gene TRBJ2-5; 8 bases match TRBD2. Per germline, CDR1 SGHTA and CDR2 FQGNSA. The CDR3 loop spans 12 amino acids. The CDR3 loop is CASSLSLAGWNF. Here the CDR3 DNA reads TGTGCCAGCAGCTTATCCCTAGCGGGTTGGAACTTC. The variable domain in full, completed from reference TRBV7-2 and TRBJ2-5, reads GAGVSQSPSNKVTEKGKDVELRCDPISGHTALYWYRQSLGQGLEFLIYFQGNSAPDKSGLPSDRFSAERTGGSVSTLTIQRTQQEDSAVYLCASSLSLAGWNFGPGTRLLVL.

The chain recombines TRBV19 with TRBJ2-7; 11 bases agree with TRBD2. Germline CDR1 is LNHDA and CDR2 is SQIVND (reference sequence). With 1 base clipped from V and 1 base from J, the junction kept 0 bases outside the gene matches. The CDR3 spans 15 residues. The CDR3 sequence is CASSIGLAGSYEQYF. CDR3 sequence (DNA): TGTGCCAGTAGTATAGGACTAGCGGGGTCCTACGAGCAGTACTTC.

This clone was counted once. The V gene is TRBV5-1, the J gene TRBJ1-1; no firm D call. Germline values: CDR1 SGHRS, CDR2 YFSETQ. V was shortened by 1 base and J by 1 base, with 8 bases between the two germline ends. The CDR3 runs 14 residues. In DNA form, the CDR3 reads TGCGCCAGCAGCTTGAATGGAGGGAACACTGAAGCTTTCTTT. This gives the protein CASSLNGGNTEAFF.

Turning to this clone: One end of the junction does not line up with germline, which may come from a read error. The same CDR3 is also encoded by other DNA sequences in this sample. The gene calls are TRBV28 and TRBJ1-5; 9 bases fit TRBD1. CDR3 length: 15 residues. Looked up from germline, CDR1 is MDHEN and CDR2 is SYDVKM. The CDR3 nucleotides are TGTGCCAGCAGTTCCCGGGACAGGGTCGGTCAGCCTCAGCATTTT. Its translation is CASSSRDRVGQPQHF.

The chain employs TRBV7-9 and TRBJ1-5, with a possible D match to TRBD1 (6 bases). V was shortened by 5 bases and J by 6 bases, with 11 bases between the two germline ends. This CDR3 contains 13 residues. The germline gives CDR1 SEHNR, CDR2 FQNEAQ (reference sequence). This CDR3 is CASSLQGSQPQHF. The CDR3 bases are TGTGCCAGCAGCCTACAGGGCAGTCAGCCCCAGCATTTT.

The chain uses TRBV7-9 and TRBJ2-7, with TRBD1 identical over 7 bases. With 6 bases clipped from V and 5 bases from J, the junction kept 10 bases outside the gene matches. The germline CDR1 and CDR2 sequences are SEHNR and FQNEAQ (reference sequence). This CDR3 has 14 amino acids. The CDR3 DNA is TGTGCCAGCAGATACAGGGGTTCGCTGGACGAGCAGTACTTC. Protein product: CASRYRGSLDEQYF.

The rearrangement uses TRBV19 and TRBJ2-2, with 7 bases that match TRBD1. Germline CDR1 and CDR2: LNHDA and SQIVND (reference sequence). J lost 5 bases, V lost 6 bases, and 6 bases had no gene match. CDR3 length: 14 residues. The DNA of the CDR3 is TGTGCCAGTAGAAAACAGGGGAGAACCGGGGAGCTGTTTTTT. It codes for CASRKQGRTGELFF.

The genes are TRBV2 and TRBJ1-1, with D possibly TRBD1 on 5 matching bases. The germline gives CDR1 SNHLY, CDR2 FYNNEI. The CDR3 runs 10 residues. Trimming shortened V by 8 bases and J by 10 bases, and 11 bases separated the two germline ends. The CDR3 loop is CASVAGGAFF. In DNA, the CDR3 is TGTGCCAGCGTAGCGGGGGGAGCTTTCTTT.

The chain carries TRBV28 and TRBJ2-7; TRBD2 is a possible D gene (6 bases). The CDR3 has 15 residues. The germline V gene encodes CDR1 MDHEN and CDR2 SYDVKM. The V end was cut by 6 bases, the J end by 4 bases, with 19 bases between. CDR3 sequence (DNA): TGTGCCAGCAGCCCCCGTGTCAGGGACTGGTACGAGCAGTACTTC. Residues: CASSPRVRDWYEQYF.

The chain employs TRBV7-2 and TRBJ2-7; 7 positions match TRBD1. The CDR3 has 14 residues. In germline, CDR1 is SGHTA, CDR2 FQGNSA. V shed 5 bases, J shed 4 bases, and the junction held 8 bases outside the gene matches. The CDR3 loop is CASSPPPGQYEQYF. For the CDR3, the DNA is TGTGCCAGCAGCCCCCCCCCGGGACAGTACGAGCAGTACTTC. Looking up the rest from reference TRBV7-2 and TRBJ2-7 gives the full variable domain: GAGVSQSPSNKVTEKGKDVELRCDPISGHTALYWYRQSLGQGLEFLIYFQGNSAPDKSGLPSDRFSAERTGGSVSTLTIQRTQQEDSAVYLCASSPPPGQYEQYFGPGTRLTVT.

The V gene is TRBV21-1, the J gene TRBJ2-7; the table's D call, TRBD2, was not checked against the DNA. TRBV21-1 is a known pseudogene. The CDR3 spans 23 residues. CDR3 nucleotides: TGTGCCAGCAGCAAAGACCACCGGTACTCCCCCTCAAGGGGGACTAGGAGCTCCTACGAGCAGTACTTC. Its protein is CASSKDHRYSPSRGTRSSYEQYF.

The V gene is TRBV6-5, the J gene TRBJ2-7; D uncertain. The CDR3 extends over 14 amino acids. The germline V and J ends were trimmed by 8 bases and 5 bases, with 19 bases remaining between them. Germline CDR1 is MNHEY and CDR2 is SVGAGI. In DNA, the CDR3 is TGTGCCAGCCGAAAAGTGGCGGCCCCCAACGAGCAGTACTTC. The encoded protein is CASRKVAAPNEQYF.

V and J are TRBV4-2 and TRBJ2-5; D uncertain. CDR3 length: 14 amino acids. The V end lost 4 bases, the J end lost 0 bases, and 9 bases lay between the germline ends. The V gene's germline CDR1 is LGHNA and CDR2 YNFKEQ. CDR3 in DNA: TGTGCCAGCAGCCCACTACTGTACCAAGAGACCCAGTACTTC. Translation: CASSPLLYQETQYF.

The chain carries TRBV19 and TRBJ2-1, with D unresolved. From germline, CDR1 is LNHDA and CDR2 SQIVND (reference sequence). V lost 0 bases, J lost 7 bases, and 4 bases lay in between. This CDR3 comprises 12 residues. The DNA of the CDR3 is TGTGCCAGTAGTATAGACAGAAATGAGCAGTTCTTC. Translation gives CASSIDRNEQFF.

CDR3 sequence: CASSTPQREPYNEQFF. The CDR3 DNA reads TGTGCCAGCAGCACCCCCCAGCGGGAGCCTTACAATGAGCAGTTCTTC. The chain recombines TRBV5-6 with TRBJ2-1, with 8 bases lining up with TRBD2. This CDR3 region has 16 residues. The V and J ends lost 4 bases and 4 bases, in that order; junction bases with no gene match: 10. Germline V gene sequence: CDR1 SGHDT, CDR2 YYEEEE.

This sequence joins TRBV10-1 and TRBJ1-5; TRBD1 matches 8 bases. Germline V gives CDR1 WNHNN, CDR2 SYGVQD (reference sequence). The V and J ends lost 7 bases and 5 bases, in that order; junction bases with no gene match: 7. The CDR3 spans 14 residues. CDR3 in amino acids: CASKTTGEDQPQHF. CDR3 DNA sequence: TGCGCCAGCAAGACGACAGGGGAGGATCAGCCCCAGCATTTT.

The gene calls are TRBV5-8 and TRBJ2-5, with 8 bases that match TRBD2. Germline V gene lookup returns CDR1 SGHTS and CDR2 YDEGEE. The CDR3 has 15 amino acids. Trimming cost V 4 bases and J 5 bases; bases outside gene matches: 10. CDR3 amino acids: CASSLGRGGRETQYF. The CDR3 DNA follows: TGTGCCAGCAGCCTCGGACGGGGGGGCAGGGAGACCCAGTACTTC.

The chain has TRBV20-1 and TRBJ2-1; D call uncertain. The CDR3 sequence is 11 residues long. Germline CDR1 and CDR2: DFQATT and SNEGSKA (reference sequence). The V end was cut by 6 bases, the J end by 4 bases, with 7 bases between. CDR3 DNA sequence: TGCAGTGCCACCCAGTACAATGAGCAGTTCTTC. Translated, it gives CSATQYNEQFF.

The J gene is TRBJ1-2, the V gene TRBV19, with D tentatively TRBD1 (5 bases). Deletions cut 6 bases from V and 5 bases from J, with 16 bases between. Germline lookup yields CDR1 LNHDA and CDR2 SQIVND (reference sequence). CDR3 length: 14 residues. The CDR3: CASSLMGGWYGYTF. DNA of the CDR3: TGTGCCAGTAGCCTGATGGGGGGGTGGTATGGCTACACCTTC.